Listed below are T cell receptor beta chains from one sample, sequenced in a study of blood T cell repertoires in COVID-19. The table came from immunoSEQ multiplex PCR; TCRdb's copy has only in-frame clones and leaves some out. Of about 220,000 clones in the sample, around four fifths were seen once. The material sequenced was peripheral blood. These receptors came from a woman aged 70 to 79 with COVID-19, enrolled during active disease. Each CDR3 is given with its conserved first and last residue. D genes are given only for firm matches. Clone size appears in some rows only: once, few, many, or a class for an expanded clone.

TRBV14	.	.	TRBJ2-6	CASSQARVLTF	TGTGCCAGCAGCCAAGCCAGGGTCCTGACTTTC
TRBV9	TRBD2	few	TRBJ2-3	CASSVDGGGTSADTQYF	TGTGCCAGCAGCGTAGACGGTGGGGGGACTAGCGCAGATACGCAGTATTTT
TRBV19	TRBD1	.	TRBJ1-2	CASAGQGAHGYTF	TGTGCCAGTGCGGGACAGGGGGCTCATGGCTACACCTTC
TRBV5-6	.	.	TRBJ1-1	CASSSPAGTTFF	TGTGCCAGCAGCTCCCCGGCGGGGACGACTTTCTTT
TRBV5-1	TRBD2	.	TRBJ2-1	CASSILSGTYNEQFF	TGCGCCAGCAGCATTCTTAGCGGGACCTACAATGAGCAGTTCTTC
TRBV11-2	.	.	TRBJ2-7	CASSLEYAVTSYEQYF	TGTGCCAGCAGCTTAGAATATGCGGTCACTTCCTACGAGCAGTACTTC
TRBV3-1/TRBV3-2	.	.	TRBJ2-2	CASSQDTGLFF	TGTGCCAGCAGCCAAGATACAGGGCTGTTTTTT
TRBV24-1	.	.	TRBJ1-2	CATSGQGGAGNYGYTF	TGTGCCACCAGTGGGCAAGGGGGGGCAGGGAACTATGGCTACACCTTC
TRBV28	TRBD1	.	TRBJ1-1	CASRLTGGTEAFF	TGTGCCAGCAGACTTACAGGGGGCACTGAAGCTTTCTTT
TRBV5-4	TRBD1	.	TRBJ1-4	CASSLGGRTGNEKLFF	TGTGCCAGCAGCTTGGGGGGGCGGACAGGAAATGAAAAACTGTTTTTT
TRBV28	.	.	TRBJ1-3	CASSSSLGGRRNTIYF	TGTGCCAGCAGTTCCTCTCTAGGGGGTAGGAGGAACACCATATATTTT
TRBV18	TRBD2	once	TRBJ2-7	CASSVPGLAVHEQYF	TGTGCCAGCTCCGTACCGGGACTAGCGGTTCACGAGCAGTACTTC
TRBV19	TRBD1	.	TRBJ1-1	CASRHNVGDRGGKAFF	TGTGCCAGTAGACACAATGTGGGGGACAGGGGAGGAAAAGCTTTCTTT
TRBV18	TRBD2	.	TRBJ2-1	CASSPGTSGNNEQFF	TGTGCCAGCTCACCCGGGACTAGCGGGAACAATGAGCAGTTCTTC
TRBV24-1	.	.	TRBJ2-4	CATSAPRGWVAKNIQYF	TGTGCCACCAGTGCCCCGAGGGGGTGGGTGGCCAAAAACATTCAGTACTTC
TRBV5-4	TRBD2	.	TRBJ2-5	CASSPVGLVWQETQYF	TGTGCCAGCAGCCCGGTGGGACTAGTGTGGCAAGAGACCCAGTACTTC
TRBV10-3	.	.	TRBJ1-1	CATHQGDTEAFF	TGTGCCACCCATCAGGGCGACACTGAAGCTTTCTTT
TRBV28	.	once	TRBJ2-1	CASSYSYNEQFF	TGTGCCAGCAGCTACTCCTACAATGAGCAGTTCTTC